This T cell receptor beta chain was captured in a study of blood T cell repertoires in COVID-19. Overall study: Donors in the United States, Italy and Spain gave samples during acute or convalescent COVID-19. The analysed material was cDNA or gDNA that came from T cells, B-cell-depleted T cells, or PBMCs.

Original analysis: Nucleated cell number was recorded as an estimate derived from reference gene primer amplification. TCRdb keeps only in-frame clones here, not all; method: immunoSEQ multiplex PCR. Clone size and V and J calls were adopted from that table, with D and trimming inferred from the DNA. The sample has roughly 200,000 clones; about 83% are singletons. CDR3 size: 13 residues. In germline, CDR1 is LGHDT, CDR2 YNNKEL (reference sequence). The V end was cut by 5 bases, the J end by 6 bases, with 12 bases between. This sequence was found in a man aged 55 to 70 who had recovered from COVID-19. The chain uses TRBV3-1 (or the pseudogene TRBV3-2) and TRBJ2-3; maybe TRBD2 (5 bases). What was sequenced was peripheral blood. CDR3 in amino acids: CASSASGIDTQYF. The CDR3 DNA follows: TGTGCCAGCAGCGCGTCGGGGATCGATACGCAGTATTTT.